This TCR beta chain originates from a study of blood T cell repertoires in COVID-19. Study background: Acute and convalescent COVID-19 samples came from the United States, Italy and Spain. Sample material is recorded as cDNA or gDNA derived from T cells, B-cell-depleted T cells, or PBMCs.

The J segment lost 3 bases and the V segment lost 1 base, leaving 5 bases of the junction unmatched. The CDR3 is 16 amino acids. CDR1 is KGHSH, CDR2 LQKENI, per germline. In the authors' workflow: Cell counts per sample came from amplifying reference gene primers. Clones were read by immunoSEQ multiplex PCR, and TCRdb kept only the in-frame ones, dropping some. V and J calls and clone size are those listed in that table; D and trimming were worked out from the DNA. The table lists about 69,000 clones, 79% of them singletons. The source is a human donor in a cohort sampled during active COVID-19. Sequencing was done on a sample of peripheral blood. The chain joins TRBV18 to TRBJ2-5, with TRBD2 identical over 10 bases. CDR3 sequence reads: CASSPRASGGKETQYF. CDR3 sequence (DNA): TGTGCCAGCTCACCACGGGCTAGCGGGGGAAAAGAGACCCAGTACTTC. Full variable domain (remainder filled in from reference TRBV18 and TRBJ2-5): NAGVMQNPRHLVRRRGQEARLRCSPMKGHSHVYWYRQLPEEGLKFMVYLQKENIIDESGMPKERFSAEFPKEGPSILRIQQVVRGDSAAYFCASSPRASGGKETQYFGPGTRLLVL.